This T cell receptor beta chain was profiled in a study of control samples from healthy donors and cancer patients (dated by TCRdb to about 2020). On this clone itself: Its antigen remains unidentified. Within one base of it there is no much larger clone, and no base qualities were kept.

From the germline V gene (reference sequence), CDR1 is GTSNPN and CDR2 is SVGIG. Including the terminal cysteine and phenylalanine, the CDR3 comprises 15 residues. This entry keeps only the CDR3 DNA: 45 bases, framed from base 1. V is shortened by 2 bases, J by 5 bases, and the region joining them spans 17 bases. The library was prepared using the immunoSEQ multiplex PCR assay. This immuneACCESS table, as held by TCRdb, lists in-frame sequences with V and J called but not all clones. Of the missing ones, under half trace to an unresolved V gene in checked studies; the others have no known cause. The sample table contains around 82,000 clones; only one count was recorded for about 89% of them. The ten largest make up over 15% of the sample.

The sequence links TRBV30 to TRBJ2-3; a weak D assignment points to TRBD2 (7 bases agree). Source material: blood. This TCR was recovered from a man between 50 and 59 years old in good health. The bases read TGTGCCTGGAGTCCCCGGGGGCGGGAGATAGATACGCAGTATTTT. Translated, this is CAWSPRGREIDTQYF.